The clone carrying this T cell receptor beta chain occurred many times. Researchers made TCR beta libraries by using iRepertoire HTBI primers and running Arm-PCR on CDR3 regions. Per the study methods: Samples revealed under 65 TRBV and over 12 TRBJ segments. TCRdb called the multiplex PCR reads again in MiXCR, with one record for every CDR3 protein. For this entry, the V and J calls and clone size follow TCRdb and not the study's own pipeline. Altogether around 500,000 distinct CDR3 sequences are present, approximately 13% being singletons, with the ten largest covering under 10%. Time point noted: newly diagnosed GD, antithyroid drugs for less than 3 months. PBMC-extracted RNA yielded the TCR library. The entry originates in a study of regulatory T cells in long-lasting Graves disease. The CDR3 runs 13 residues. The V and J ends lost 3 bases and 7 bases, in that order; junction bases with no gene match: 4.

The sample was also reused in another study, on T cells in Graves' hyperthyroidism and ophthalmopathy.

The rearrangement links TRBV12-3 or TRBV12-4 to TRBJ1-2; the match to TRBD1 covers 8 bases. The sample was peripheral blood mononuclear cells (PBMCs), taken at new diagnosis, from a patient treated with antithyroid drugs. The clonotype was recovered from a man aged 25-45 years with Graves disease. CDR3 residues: CASSLPTGAGYTF. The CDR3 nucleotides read TGTGCCAGCAGTTTGCCGACAGGGGCTGGCTACACCTTC.